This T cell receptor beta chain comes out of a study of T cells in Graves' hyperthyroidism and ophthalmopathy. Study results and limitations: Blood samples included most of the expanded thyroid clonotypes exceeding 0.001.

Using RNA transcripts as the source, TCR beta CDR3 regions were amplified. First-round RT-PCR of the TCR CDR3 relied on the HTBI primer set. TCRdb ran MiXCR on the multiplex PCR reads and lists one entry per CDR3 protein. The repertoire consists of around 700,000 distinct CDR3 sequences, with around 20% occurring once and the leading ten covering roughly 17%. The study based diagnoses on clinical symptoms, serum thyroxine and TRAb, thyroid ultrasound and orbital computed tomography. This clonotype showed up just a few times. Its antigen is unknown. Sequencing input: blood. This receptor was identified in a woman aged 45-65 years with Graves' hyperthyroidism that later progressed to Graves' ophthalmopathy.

CDR3 loop: CASTRGPRVTEAFF. In DNA, the CDR3 is TGTGCCAGCACCCGGGGCCCGAGGGTTACTGAAGCTTTCTTT. J is TRBJ1-1 and V is TRBV6-1, with D possibly matching TRBD1 (5 bases). Trimming removed 7 bases at V and 5 bases at J, with 17 bases between. The germline CDR1 and CDR2 sequences are MNHNS and SASEGT. This CDR3 spans 14 amino acids.